This note documents a single T cell receptor beta chain sequence. Its target is unknown. This sample was taken from a study of naive and memory T cell subsets. Whole-study results and caveats: Naive repertoires, especially CD8, held a few larger clonotypes, possibly memory cells re-expressing CD45RA.

This CDR3 is built from 13 residues. V was trimmed by 5 bases and J by 2 bases, leaving 9 bases between them. CDR1 is SGHVS, CDR2 FNYEAQ, per germline. The beta constant-region primer was an equimolar mix of two oligonucleotides covering TRBC1 and TRBC2. Nested alpha and beta constant-region primers with the SP2 primer drove four PCR rounds on ligated cDNA. TCRdb re-derived calls from the UMI-ligation and nested PCR reads in MiXCR, one entry per CDR3 protein. The data hold 95,000 to 110,000 distinct CDR3 sequences, with roughly 14% observed a single time. Sequencing was done on a sample of naive CD8+ T cells from blood. The receptor was derived from a human donor in good health. The chain links TRBV7-6 to TRBJ2-5; unclear D gene. The CDR3 here is CASSAPVQETQYF. In DNA form, the CDR3 reads TGTGCCAGCAGCGCCCCGGTACAAGAGACCCAGTACTTC.